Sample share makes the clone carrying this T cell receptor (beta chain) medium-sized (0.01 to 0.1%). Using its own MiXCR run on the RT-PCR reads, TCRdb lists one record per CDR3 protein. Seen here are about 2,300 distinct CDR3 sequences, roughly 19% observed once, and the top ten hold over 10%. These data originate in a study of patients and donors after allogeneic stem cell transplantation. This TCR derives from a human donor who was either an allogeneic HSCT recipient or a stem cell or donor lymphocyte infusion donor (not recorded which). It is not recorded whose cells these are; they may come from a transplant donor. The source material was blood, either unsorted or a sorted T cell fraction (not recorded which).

CDR3 DNA: TGTGCCATCAGCCGGACTAGCGGGAGGTCCTACGAGCAGTACTTC. Amino acids: CAISRTSGRSYEQYF. The V gene is TRBV10-3, the J gene TRBJ2-7, with 14 nucleotides matching TRBD2. Germline values: CDR1 ENHRY, CDR2 SYGVKD. This CDR3 spans 15 amino acids. The junction had 2 bases not matched to a gene; V was cut back by 6 bases and J by 1 base.